The next 13 T cell receptor beta chains were all read from a single sample in a study of T cell changes during pregnancy in multiple sclerosis. Profiled with immunoSEQ multiplex PCR; TCRdb holds only in-frame clones, not every one. The sample lists fewer than 40,000 clones; roughly nine tenths were seen once. The sample in question was CD4+ T cells from peripheral blood mononuclear cells, obtained in the third trimester of pregnancy. These receptor sequences come from a female donor with multiple sclerosis, enrolled in a pregnancy study.

V gene TRBV7-3 combines with J gene TRBJ2-1, with D tentatively TRBD1 (6 bases). Germline loops: CDR1 SGHTA, CDR2 FQGTGA. V was cut by 1 base and J by 6 bases, with 10 bases left in between. The CDR3 has 14 residues. The CDR3, as DNA: TGTGCCAGCAGCTTAATGGGGACACTCAATGAGCAGTTCTTC. As protein: CASSLMGTLNEQFF.

V gene TRBV2 combines with J gene TRBJ2-7; D remains ambiguous. Germline loops: CDR1 SNHLY, CDR2 FYNNEI. The CDR3 extends over 11 amino acids. V was trimmed by 2 bases and J by 6 bases, leaving 5 bases between them. This CDR3 reads CASSEIAEQYF. In nucleotides, the CDR3 is TGTGCCAGCAGTGAAATAGCCGAGCAGTACTTC.

Here the CDR3 reads CASSVGLAGALELFF. Here the CDR3 DNA reads TGTGCCAGCAGTGTGGGGCTAGCGGGAGCCTTAGAGCTGTTTTTT. The chain links TRBV2 to TRBJ2-2, with TRBD2 matching 10 bases. The V gene end was trimmed by 4 bases and the J gene end by 11 bases; junction bases not matched to a gene: 10. Looked up from germline, CDR1 is SNHLY and CDR2 is FYNNEI. CDR3 size: 15 residues.

The chain couples TRBV30 to TRBJ1-2; tentatively, D is TRBD1 (5 bases). Trimming shortened V by 2 bases and J by 4 bases, and 11 bases separated the two germline ends. The CDR3 contains 13 residues. Germline V lookup: CDR1 GTSNPN, CDR2 SVGIG (reference sequence). CDR3 DNA: TGTGCCTGGAGTCAAGGGGTACTCTATGGCTACACCTTC. Its protein is CAWSQGVLYGYTF.

The chain joins TRBV4-2 to TRBJ1-4; TRBD1 matches 9 bases. V lost 2 bases to trimming and J lost 7 bases; unmatched junction nucleotides: 5. Germline CDR1 reads LGHNA; CDR2 reads YNFKEQ. The CDR3 has 15 amino acids. The CDR3 nucleotides read TGTGCCAGCAGCCAAACGACAGGGGGTTCTGAAAAACTGTTTTTT. This encodes CASSQTTGGSEKLFF.

The genes are TRBV10-2 and TRBJ2-2; 8 bases match TRBD2. The CDR3 covers 14 residues. Germline V gene lookup returns CDR1 WSHSY and CDR2 SAAADI. The V and J ends lost 7 bases and 3 bases, in that order; junction bases with no gene match: 4. As DNA, the CDR3 is TGCGCCAGCATGAGGACTAGCCACACCGGGGAGCTGTTTTTT. Translated: CASMRTSHTGELFF.

This clone appeared a single time. This chain connects TRBV5-1 to TRBJ2-5, with TRBD1 as a possible D gene (5 bases). Germline CDR1 and CDR2: SGHRS and YFSETQ. This CDR3 contains 16 residues. V was cut by 4 bases and J by 7 bases, with 23 bases left in between. Here the CDR3 DNA reads TGCGCCAGCAGCCCCACCCCTTTGACAGTCCTCGGGACCCAGTACTTC. Amino acids: CASSPTPLTVLGTQYF.

The chain combines TRBV18 with TRBJ1-5; 11 positions match TRBD1. The germline gives CDR1 KGHSH, CDR2 LQKENI. The CDR3 covers 16 residues. Trimming removed 5 bases from V and 4 bases from J; junction bases left unmatched: 7. The CDR3 loop is CASSALGTGGNQPQHF. CDR3 in DNA: TGTGCCAGCTCAGCCCTAGGGACAGGGGGAAATCAGCCCCAGCATTTT.

This chain joins TRBV25-1 and TRBJ2-5, with a weak D call TRBD2 (5 bases). The germline V gene encodes CDR1 MGHDK and CDR2 SYGVNS. The CDR3 contains 14 residues. V was cut by 6 bases and J by 4 bases, with 15 bases left in between. The chain's CDR3 is CASSPRGPLETQYF. For the CDR3, the DNA is TGTGCCAGCAGCCCCCGAGGGCCGTTAGAGACCCAGTACTTC. The full variable domain, in which reference TRBV25-1 and TRBJ2-5 provide the parts outside the CDR3, is EADIYQTPRYLVIGTGKKITLECSQTMGHDKMYWYQQDPGMELHLIHYSYGVNSTEKGDLSSESTVSRIRTEHFPLTLESARPSHTSQYLCASSPRGPLETQYFGPGTRLLVL.

The rearrangement links TRBV28 to TRBJ1-2, with a possible D match to TRBD1 (6 bases). V lost 3 bases and J lost 3, with 8 bases in between. There are 13 residues in the CDR3. The germline V gene encodes CDR1 MDHEN and CDR2 SYDVKM. The CDR3 loop is CASSLPGDYGYTF. Here the CDR3 DNA reads TGTGCCAGCAGTTTGCCAGGGGACTATGGCTACACCTTC.

The chain has TRBV6-1 and TRBJ1-1, with 9 bases fitting TRBD1. Germline V gene lookup returns CDR1 MNHNS and CDR2 SASEGT. CDR3 length: 14 residues. Trimming removed 8 bases from V and 4 bases from J; junction bases left unmatched: 8. As DNA, the CDR3 is TGTGCCAGCGGGGGACAGGGAGTAAGCACTGAAGCTTTCTTT. Its protein is CASGGQGVSTEAFF.

The chain employs TRBV2 and TRBJ2-7; D call uncertain. V shed 6 bases and J shed 2 bases, with 5 bases lying between them. Germline V lookup: CDR1 SNHLY, CDR2 FYNNEI. The CDR3 consists of 11 residues. The CDR3 here is CASRQPYEQYF. The CDR3 coding sequence is TGTGCCAGCAGACAGCCCTACGAGCAGTACTTC. Full variable domain (missing parts from reference TRBV2 and TRBJ2-7): EPEVTQTPSHQVTQMGQEVILRCVPISNHLYFYWYRQILGQKVEFLVSFYNNEISEKSEIFDDQFSVERPDGSNFTLKIRSTKLEDSAMYFCASRQPYEQYFGPGTRLTVT.

This chain links TRBV6-5 with TRBJ2-1, with 7 bases identical to TRBD1. The CDR3 is 13 residues long. CDR1 MNHEY and CDR2 SVGAGI come from the germline V gene. J lost 7 bases, V lost 6 bases, and 6 bases had no gene match. Here the CDR3 reads CASRQPGGNEQFF. The CDR3 DNA sequence: TGTGCCAGCAGACAACCAGGGGGAAATGAGCAGTTCTTC.